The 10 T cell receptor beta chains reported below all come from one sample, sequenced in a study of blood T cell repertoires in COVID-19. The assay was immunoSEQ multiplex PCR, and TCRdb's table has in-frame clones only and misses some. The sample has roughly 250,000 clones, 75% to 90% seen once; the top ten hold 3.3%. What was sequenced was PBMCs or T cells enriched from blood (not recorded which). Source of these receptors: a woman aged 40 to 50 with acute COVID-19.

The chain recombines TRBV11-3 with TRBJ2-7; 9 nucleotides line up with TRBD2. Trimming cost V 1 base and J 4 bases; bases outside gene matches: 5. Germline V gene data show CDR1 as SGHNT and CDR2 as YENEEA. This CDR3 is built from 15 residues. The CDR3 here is CASSLVSSGAYEQYF. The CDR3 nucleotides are TGTGCCAGCAGCTTAGTCTCTAGCGGGGCGTACGAGCAGTACTTC.

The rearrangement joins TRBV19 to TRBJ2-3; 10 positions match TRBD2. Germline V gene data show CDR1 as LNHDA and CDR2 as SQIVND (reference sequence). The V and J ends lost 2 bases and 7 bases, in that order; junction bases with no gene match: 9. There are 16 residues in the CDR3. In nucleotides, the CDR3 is TGTGCCAGTAGTATAACTCCTAGCGGGGGCTTGAATACGCAGTATTTT. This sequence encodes CASSITPSGGLNTQYF.

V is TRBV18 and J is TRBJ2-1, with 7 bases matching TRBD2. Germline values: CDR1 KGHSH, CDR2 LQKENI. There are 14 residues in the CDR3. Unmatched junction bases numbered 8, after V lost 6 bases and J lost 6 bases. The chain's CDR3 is CASSYQRDSNEQFF. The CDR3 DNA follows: TGTGCCAGCTCCTACCAGCGGGATAGCAATGAGCAGTTCTTC.

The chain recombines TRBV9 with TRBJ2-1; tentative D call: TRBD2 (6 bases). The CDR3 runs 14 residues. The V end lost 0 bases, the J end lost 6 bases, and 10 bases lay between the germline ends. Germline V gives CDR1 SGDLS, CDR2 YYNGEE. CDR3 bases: TGTGCCAGCAGCGTAGCGGGAGATAGCAATGAGCAGTTCTTC. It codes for CASSVAGDSNEQFF.

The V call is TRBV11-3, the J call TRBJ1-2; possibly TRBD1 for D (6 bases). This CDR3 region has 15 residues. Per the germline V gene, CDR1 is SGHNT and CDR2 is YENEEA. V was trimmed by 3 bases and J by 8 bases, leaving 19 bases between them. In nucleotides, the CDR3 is TGTGCCAGCAGCTTTACAGGGAGCCCAACTAGAGGCTACACCTTC. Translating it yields CASSFTGSPTRGYTF. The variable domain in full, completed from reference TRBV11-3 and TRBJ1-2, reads EAGVVQSPRYKIIEKKQPVAFWCNPISGHNTLYWYLQNLGQGPELLIRYENEEAVDDSQLPKDRFSAERLKGVDSTLKIQPAELGDSAVYLCASSFTGSPTRGYTFGSGTRLTVV.

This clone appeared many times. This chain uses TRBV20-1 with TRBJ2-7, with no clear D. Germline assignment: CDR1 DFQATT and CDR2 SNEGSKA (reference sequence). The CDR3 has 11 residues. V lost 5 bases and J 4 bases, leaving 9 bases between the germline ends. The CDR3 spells CSAPRSYEQYF. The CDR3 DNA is TGCAGTGCTCCCCGGAGTTACGAGCAGTACTTC.

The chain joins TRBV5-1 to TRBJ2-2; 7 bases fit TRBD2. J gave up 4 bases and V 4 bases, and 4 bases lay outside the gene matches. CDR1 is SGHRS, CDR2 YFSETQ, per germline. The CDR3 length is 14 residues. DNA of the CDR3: TGCGCCAGCAGCCCTAGCGGTGGCACCGGGGAGCTGTTTTTT. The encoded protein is CASSPSGGTGELFF.

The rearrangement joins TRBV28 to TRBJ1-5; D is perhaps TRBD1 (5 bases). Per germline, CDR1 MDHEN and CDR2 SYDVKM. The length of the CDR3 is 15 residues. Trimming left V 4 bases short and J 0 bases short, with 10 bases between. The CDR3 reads CASSSSGLSNQPQHF. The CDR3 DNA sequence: TGTGCCAGCAGTTCCTCGGGACTTAGCAATCAGCCCCAGCATTTT.

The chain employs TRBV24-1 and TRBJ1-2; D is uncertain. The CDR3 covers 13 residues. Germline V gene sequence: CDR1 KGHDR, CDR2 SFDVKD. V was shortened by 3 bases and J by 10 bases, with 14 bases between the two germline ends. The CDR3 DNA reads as TGTGCCACCAGTGATAACGGACTGTTCGACTACACCTTC. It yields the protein CATSDNGLFDYTF.

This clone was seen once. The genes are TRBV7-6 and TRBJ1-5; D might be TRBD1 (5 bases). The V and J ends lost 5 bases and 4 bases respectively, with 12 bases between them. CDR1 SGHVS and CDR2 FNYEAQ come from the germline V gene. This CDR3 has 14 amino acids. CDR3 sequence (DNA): TGTGCCAGCAGCCGGGGGGTTGGGAATCAGCCCCAGCATTTT. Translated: CASSRGVGNQPQHF.